Listed below are T cell receptor beta chains from one sample, sequenced in a study of monozygotic twins with inflammatory bowel disease. TCRdb reprocessed the 5' RACE reads and reports one entry per CDR3 protein, with no DNA. The table for this sample gives some 300,000 distinct CDR3 sequences. Specimen: blood. The receptors come from a human donor with ulcerative colitis or Crohn's disease, or a healthy co-twin of an affected twin (not recorded which). CDR3s include the opening cysteine and the closing phenylalanine or tryptophan.

TRBV2	TRBJ2-5	CASSTAGPETQYF
TRBV14	TRBJ2-1	CASSQEGGVYNEQFF
TRBV27	TRBJ1-4	CASSVNRATNEKLFF
TRBV12-3/TRBV12-4	TRBJ1-5	CASRSNREFNQPQHF
TRBV18	TRBJ1-5	CASSLTGVGNQPQHF
TRBV5-4	TRBJ1-3	CASSSDLLVAGNTIYF
TRBV4-3	TRBJ2-3	CASSLVAGGRTDTQYF
TRBV20-1	TRBJ1-6	CSADRRYNSPLHF
TRBV30	TRBJ2-7	CAWQRHGAYEQYF
TRBV29-1	TRBJ1-1	CSTGLQNTEAFF
TRBV7-2	TRBJ2-7	CASSWELGGGAVQYF
TRBV20-1	TRBJ2-5	CSARGWGEQETQYF
TRBV20-1	TRBJ2-5	CSVRGNAQETQYF
TRBV7-3	TRBJ2-1	CASSLTGQFYNEQFF
TRBV7-9	TRBJ2-4	CASSLERGDRAKNIQYF
TRBV7-6	TRBJ1-4	CASSSQATREKLFF
TRBV7-2	TRBJ2-5	CASSLGTLAGDRETQYF
TRBV6-1	TRBJ2-6	CASSEAESGANVLTF
TRBV4-2	TRBJ1-4	CASSQVIAGGEKLFF
TRBV5-6	TRBJ2-2	CASSFTSGINTGELFF
TRBV13	TRBJ1-6	CASSPQGSPLHF
TRBV3-1	TRBJ2-7	CASSPRTATYEQYF
TRBV29-1	TRBJ1-3	CSVSGQITGNTIYF
TRBV7-9	TRBJ1-2	CASSETHFYGYTF
TRBV5-1	TRBJ2-1	CASSLGGGTRDNEQFF
TRBV12-3/TRBV12-4	TRBJ1-2	CASSRDRTNYGYTF
TRBV7-6	TRBJ2-1	CASSLAEGNEQFF
TRBV6-2/TRBV6-3	TRBJ1-4	CASSYSWGRRNEKLFF
TRBV24-1	TRBJ2-7	CATGRGGSYEQYF
TRBV7-9	TRBJ1-1	CASSWGQGSTEAFF
TRBV7-9	TRBJ2-2	CASNSQKNTGELFF
TRBV25-1	TRBJ2-3	CASSDSGGADTQYF
TRBV12-3/TRBV12-4	TRBJ2-1	CASSLERGPNEQFF
TRBV2	TRBJ2-2	CATGDRTNTGELFF
TRBV10-3	TRBJ2-7	CAIRLYAGTDYEQYF
TRBV5-6	TRBJ1-1	CASSFFGARGTEAFF
TRBV7-9	TRBJ2-2	CASTDRDRANTGELFF
TRBV5-1	TRBJ2-7	CASSLEIWSSYEQYF
TRBV24-1	TRBJ2-5	CATSDPLAGRETQYF
TRBV7-9	TRBJ2-6	CASSLRTEGANVLTF
TRBV7-2	TRBJ2-3	CASSLLRGARDTQYF
TRBV4-3	TRBJ2-2	CASSQDASGRRTGELFF
TRBV7-6	TRBJ2-1	CASSSRTSEDNEQFF
TRBV7-2	TRBJ2-7	CASSSRSLQGGYEQYF
TRBV28	TRBJ2-3	CDSSVRGGPTDTQYF
TRBV7-2	TRBJ1-4	CASSLGWRGETQKLFF
TRBV27	TRBJ2-7	CASSYRRGKGYEQYF
TRBV28	TRBJ2-7	CASSFQLYEQYF
TRBV15	TRBJ2-1	CATSEEQESYNEQFF
TRBV19	TRBJ2-2	CASSKSGTNTGELFF